This entry describes one T cell receptor (beta chain). These data come from a study of CD8 T cells in Susac syndrome. The ends were cut back, 4 bases at V and 0 bases at J, with 13 bases in the middle. Germline values: CDR1 MNHEY, CDR2 SVGAGI. This CDR3 is 17 amino acids long. Blood CD8+ and CD4+ T cells underwent high-throughput TCR beta sequencing. It was healthy donors who served as the controls, matched for age and sex. TEMRA cells were enriched by FACS, while CD8+ and CD4+ T cells were obtained through a negative isolation that was performed magnetically. After extraction with the RNeasy kit, about 0.45 to 1 ug of the RNA was reverse transcribed using random hexamers. With immunoSEQ multiplex PCR, TCR beta CDR3 was amplified across 54 Vbeta and 13 Jbeta. A single record per CDR3 protein comes from TCRdb applying MiXCR to the immunoSEQ multiplex PCR reads. The sample holds approximately 120,000 distinct CDR3 sequences, over 90% seen once.

The TCR was taken from a human donor in good health. The V gene is TRBV6-5, the J gene TRBJ2-6; D gene uncertain. The sample taken for sequencing was CD4+ T cells from PBMCs. The CDR3 loop reads CASSFPLRDSGANVLTF. The CDR3 bases are TGTGCCAGCAGTTTTCCCCTAAGGGACTCTGGGGCCAACGTCCTGACTTTC.